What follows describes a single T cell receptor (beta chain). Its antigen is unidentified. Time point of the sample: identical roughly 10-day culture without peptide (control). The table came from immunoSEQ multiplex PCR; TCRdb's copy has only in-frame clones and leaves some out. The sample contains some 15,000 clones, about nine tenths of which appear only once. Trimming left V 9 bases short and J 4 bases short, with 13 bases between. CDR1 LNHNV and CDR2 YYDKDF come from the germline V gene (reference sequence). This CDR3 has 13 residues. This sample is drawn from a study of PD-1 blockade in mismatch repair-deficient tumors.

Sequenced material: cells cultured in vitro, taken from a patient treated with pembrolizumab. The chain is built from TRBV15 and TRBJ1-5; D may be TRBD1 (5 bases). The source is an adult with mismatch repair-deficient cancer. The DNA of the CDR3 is TGTGCCACTAAAACAGAGGGGAATCAGCCCCAGCATTTT. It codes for CATKTEGNQPQHF. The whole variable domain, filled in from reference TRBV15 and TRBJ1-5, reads DAMVIQNPRYQVTQFGKPVTLSCSQTLNHNVMYWYQQKSSQAPKLLFHYYDKDFNNEADTPDNFQSRRPNTSFCFLDIRSPGLGDTAMYLCATKTEGNQPQHFGDGTRLSIL.